This T cell receptor beta chain came from a study of blood T cell repertoires in COVID-19. Measured with immunoSEQ multiplex PCR; TCRdb has only the in-frame clones, and not every one. The data hold 400,000 to 450,000 clones, with around 88% observed a single time. Germline V gene lookup returns CDR1 SGDLS and CDR2 YYNGEE. The junction had 9 bases not matched to a gene; V was cut back by 3 bases and J by 10 bases. The CDR3 runs 14 residues. Input material: peripheral blood. The TCR sequence derives from a woman aged 45 to 65 with COVID-19, enrolled during active disease. The chain uses TRBV9 and TRBJ2-1; 8 bases match TRBD2. The CDR3 spells CASSAAGTSKEQFF. The DNA of the CDR3 is TGTGCCAGCAGCGCAGCCGGGACTAGTAAGGAGCAGTTCTTC.